One and the same sample provided the 10 T cell receptor beta chains below, sequenced in a study of blood T cell repertoires in COVID-19. Clones were read by immunoSEQ multiplex PCR, and TCRdb kept only the in-frame ones, dropping some. The sample carries approximately 140,000 clones, around 89% recorded once. Material: peripheral blood. Receptors were obtained from a man aged 50-59 years with active or convalescent COVID-19.

J is TRBJ2-3 and V is TRBV12-5; 9 bases are shared with TRBD2. The length of the CDR3 is 17 residues. V lost 3 bases and J lost 0; bases outside the gene matches: 7. Germline V gene data show CDR1 as LGHNT and CDR2 as FRNRAP. The CDR3 loop reads CASGFVSGGISTDTQYF. CDR3 nucleotide sequence: TGTGCTAGTGGTTTCGTTAGCGGGGGCATAAGCACAGATACGCAGTATTTT. The whole variable domain, remainder taken from reference TRBV12-5 and TRBJ2-3, is DARVTQTPRHKVTEMGQEVTMRCQPILGHNTVFWYRQTMMQGLELLAYFRNRAPLDDSGMPKDRFSAEMPDATLATLKIQPSEPRDSAVYFCASGFVSGGISTDTQYFGPGTRLTVL.

The chain recombines TRBV27 with TRBJ2-1; 7 nucleotides line up with TRBD2. The germline V gene has CDR1 MNHEY and CDR2 SMNVEV (reference sequence). CDR3 length equals 15 residues. Unmatched junction bases numbered 9, after V lost 9 bases and J lost 1 base. The CDR3 DNA follows: TGTGCCAGTGCGACTAGCAGTAGGTCCTACAATGAGCAGTTCTTC. Its translation: CASATSSRSYNEQFF.

This chain links TRBV5-1 with TRBJ2-3; possibly TRBD2 for D (6 bases). CDR3 length: 13 amino acids. Germline assignment: CDR1 SGHRS and CDR2 YFSETQ. The V and J ends lost 3 bases and 5 bases respectively, with 10 bases between them. CDR3 amino acids: CASSWRDEDTQYF. The CDR3 nucleotides are TGCGCCAGCAGCTGGAGGGATGAAGATACGCAGTATTTT.

The chain combines TRBV3-1 (or the pseudogene TRBV3-2) with TRBJ1-2, with 8 positions matching TRBD1. This CDR3 has 14 amino acids. Germline assignment: CDR1 LGHDT and CDR2 YNNKEL (reference sequence). V lost 6 bases, J lost 8 bases, and 11 bases stayed unmatched. This chain's CDR3 is CASRGPQGVRGYTF. CDR3 bases: TGTGCCAGCAGGGGCCCACAGGGGGTCCGAGGCTACACCTTC.

This chain joins TRBV4-3 and TRBJ2-2, with D maybe TRBD2 (6 bases). The CDR3 runs to 16 residues. From germline, CDR1 is LGHNA and CDR2 YSLEER. Between the trimmed V and J ends, which lost 1 base and 6 bases, there was a span of 15 bases. The CDR3 sequence: CASSQGRDPAPGELFF. The CDR3 DNA follows: TGCGCCAGCAGCCAAGGGAGGGACCCGGCGCCCGGGGAGCTGTTTTTT.

The V call is TRBV12-3 or TRBV12-4, the J call TRBJ2-1, with 7 bases fitting TRBD2. The J segment lost 5 bases and the V segment lost 5 bases, leaving 3 bases of the junction unmatched. This CDR3 is built from 13 residues. The CDR3 region has the DNA TGTGCCAGCAGTGGACTAGTCCACAATGAGCAGTTCTTC. This translates into CASSGLVHNEQFF.

This chain joins TRBV5-1 and TRBJ2-7; 10 bases are a match to TRBD2. The junction had 23 bases not matched to a gene; V was cut back by 4 bases and J by 4 bases. CDR3 length: 20 amino acids. Germline V gene data show CDR1 as SGHRS and CDR2 as YFSETQ. The CDR3 DNA is TGCGCCAGCAGCGTATCTACAGGGTGGTCTAGCGGGAGCGTTTTGTACGAGCAGTACTTC. Its translation: CASSVSTGWSSGSVLYEQYF.

This clone turned up a few times. The junction does not match germline at one end; this may be a read error. The rearrangement joins TRBV12-3 or TRBV12-4 to TRBJ2-2; TRBD2 aligns across 13 bases. This CDR3 has 13 residues. The CDR3 DNA is TGTGCCAGCAGTTTAGGACTAGCGGGGGGGCTGTTTTTT. Translation gives CASSLGLAGGLFF.

This sequence joins TRBV9 and TRBJ2-3; D call uncertain. The CDR3 totals 16 residues. Per germline, CDR1 SGDLS and CDR2 YYNGEE. Trimming shortened V by 4 bases and J by 2 bases, and 17 bases separated the two germline ends. The CDR3 bases are TGTGCCAGCAGCATAACTACCGGAACAAACACAGATACGCAGTATTTT. Its protein is CASSITTGTNTDTQYF.

This chain joins TRBV4-3 and TRBJ2-5; TRBD1 agrees at 12 bases. V was pared by 1 base and J by 4 bases, with 4 bases of the junction left unmatched. This CDR3 spans 16 amino acids. CDR1 is LGHNA and CDR2 is YSLEER in the germline V gene. In nucleotides, the CDR3 is TGCGCCAGCAGCCAAGCCGGGACAGGGGGCCGAGAGACCCAGTACTTC. Translating it yields CASSQAGTGGRETQYF.